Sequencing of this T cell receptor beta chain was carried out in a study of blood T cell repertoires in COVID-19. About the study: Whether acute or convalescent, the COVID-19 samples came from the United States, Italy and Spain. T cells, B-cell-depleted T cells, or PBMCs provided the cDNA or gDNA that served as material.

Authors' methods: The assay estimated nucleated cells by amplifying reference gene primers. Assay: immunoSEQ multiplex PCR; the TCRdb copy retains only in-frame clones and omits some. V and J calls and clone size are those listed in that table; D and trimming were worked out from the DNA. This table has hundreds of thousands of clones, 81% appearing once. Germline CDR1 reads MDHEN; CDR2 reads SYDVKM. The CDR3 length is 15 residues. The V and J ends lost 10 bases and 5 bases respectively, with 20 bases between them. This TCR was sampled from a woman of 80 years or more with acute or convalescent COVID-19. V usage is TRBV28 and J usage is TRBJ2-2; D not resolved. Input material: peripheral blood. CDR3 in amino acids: CATEPNERGTGELFF. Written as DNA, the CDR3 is TGTGCCACTGAACCCAACGAGCGAGGAACCGGGGAGCTGTTTTTT.